The next 5 T cell receptor beta chains were all read from a single sample in a study of cytomegalovirus exposure and HLA in healthy donors. It was with 60 Vbeta and 13 Jbeta primers that the PCR ran. Generated by immunoSEQ multiplex PCR, the TCRdb table keeps only in-frame clones and is missing some. The table records around 61,000 clones, 68% of them present only once. The sample was PBMCs. These receptors all stem from a man between 40 and 49 years old in good health and CMV-seropositive.

In the case of this clone: One end of the junction does not line up with germline, which may come from a read error. The chain combines TRBV7-7 with TRBJ2-1; 11 bases agree with TRBD2. The length of the CDR3 is 15 residues. Germline CDR1 and CDR2: SSHAT and FNYEAQ (reference sequence). CDR3 sequence: CASSPGTSGYNEQFF. Written as DNA, the CDR3 is TGTGCTAGCAGTCCCGGGACTAGCGGTTACAATGAGCAGTTCTTC.

This clone was seen only a few times. The rearrangement uses TRBV29-1 and TRBJ2-7; D call uncertain. The CDR3 spans 11 residues. V gave up 4 bases and J gave up 2 bases, with 6 bases separating them. The germline V gene has CDR1 SQVTM and CDR2 ANQGSEA. In DNA, the CDR3 is TGCAGCGTTGGGAGCGCCTACGAGCAGTACTTC. Its translation is CSVGSAYEQYF.

By share of the sample, this clone is medium-sized. The same CDR3 also results from other DNA sequences found in this sample. The chain employs TRBV18 and TRBJ2-7; D is perhaps TRBD1 (5 bases). The ends were cut back, 0 bases at V and 2 bases at J, with 8 bases in the middle. This CDR3 comprises 14 residues. Germline V CDR1 and CDR2: KGHSH, LQKENI. The CDR3 loop is CASSPPAGTYEQYF. The CDR3 nucleotides read TGTGCCAGCTCACCACCGGCAGGGACCTACGAGCAGTACTTC.

This clone is a singleton in its sample. The rearrangement uses TRBV7-9 and TRBJ1-2; D remains ambiguous. Germline lookup yields CDR1 SEHNR and CDR2 FQNEAQ (reference sequence). V shed 10 bases and J shed 4 bases, with 13 bases lying between them. The CDR3 extends over 12 amino acids. The CDR3 loop reads CATERGSYGYTF. CDR3 sequence (DNA): TGTGCCACCGAACGGGGAAGCTATGGCTACACCTTC.

On this clone itself: Its ends do not fully match the called genes, so a read error is possible. V and J are TRBV5-4 and TRBJ2-1, with 7 bases matching TRBD1. This CDR3 is built from 15 residues. Germline CDR1 reads SGHNT; CDR2 reads YYREEE (reference sequence). The CDR3 is CASSRDSSSHNEQFF. The CDR3 region has the DNA TGTGCCAGCAGCCGGGACAGCAGCTCCCACAATGAGCAGTTCTTC.